This paragraph covers one T cell receptor (beta chain) sequence. Which cohort a participant joined came from the clinical history participants gave. Up to 2 weeks before entering the study, exposed participants had met a COVID-19 case. Per the original methods: From reference gene primer amplification, estimates of nucleated cell counts were derived. Sequencing used immunoSEQ multiplex PCR; TCRdb keeps in-frame clones, though not all of them. The D gene and trimming were derived from the DNA, and the V and J assignments and clone size from that table. Of 250,000 or so clones in the sample, around nine tenths were seen once. The sample comes from a study of blood T cell repertoires in COVID-19. As for the study in general: Samples representing acute and convalescent COVID-19 were sourced from the United States, Italy and Spain.

V shed 6 bases and J shed 6 bases, with 6 bases lying between them. The CDR3 is 10 residues long. Per the germline V gene, CDR1 is DFQATT and CDR2 is SNEGSKA (reference sequence). Source material: PBMCs or T cells enriched from blood (not recorded which). The rearrangement joins TRBV20-1 to TRBJ2-1; D call uncertain. The clonotype was recovered from a woman aged 40 to 50 who had been exposed to COVID-19. This CDR3 is CSAPRNEQFF. CDR3 sequence (DNA): TGCAGTGCCCCTCGCAATGAGCAGTTCTTC.